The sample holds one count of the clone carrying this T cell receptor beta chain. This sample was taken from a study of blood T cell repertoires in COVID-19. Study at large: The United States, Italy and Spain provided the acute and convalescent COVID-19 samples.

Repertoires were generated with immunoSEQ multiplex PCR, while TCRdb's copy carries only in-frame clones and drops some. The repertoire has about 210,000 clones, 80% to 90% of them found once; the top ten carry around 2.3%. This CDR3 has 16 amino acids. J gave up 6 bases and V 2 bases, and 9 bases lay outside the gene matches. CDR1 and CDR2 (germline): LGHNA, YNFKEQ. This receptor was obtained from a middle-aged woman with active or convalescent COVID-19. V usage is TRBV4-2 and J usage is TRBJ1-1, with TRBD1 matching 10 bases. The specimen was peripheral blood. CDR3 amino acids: CASSQPDRQGAAEAFF. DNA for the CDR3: TGTGCCAGCAGCCAACCTGACCGACAGGGGGCCGCTGAAGCTTTCTTT.